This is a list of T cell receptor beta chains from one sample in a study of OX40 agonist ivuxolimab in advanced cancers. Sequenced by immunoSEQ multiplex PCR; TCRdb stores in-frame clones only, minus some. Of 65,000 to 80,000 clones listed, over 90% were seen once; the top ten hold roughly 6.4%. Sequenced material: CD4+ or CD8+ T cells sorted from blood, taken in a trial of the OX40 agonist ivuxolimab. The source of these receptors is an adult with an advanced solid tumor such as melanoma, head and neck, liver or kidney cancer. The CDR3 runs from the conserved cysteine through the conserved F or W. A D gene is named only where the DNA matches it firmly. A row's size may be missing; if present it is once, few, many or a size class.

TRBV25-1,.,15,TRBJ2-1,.,TGTGCCAGCAGTGATCGAGCCTTTAACTACAATGAGCAGTTCTTC,CASSDRAFNYNEQFF
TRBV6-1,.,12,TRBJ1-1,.,TGTGCCAGCAGGCAGGGCTACACTGAAGCTTTCTTT,CASRQGYTEAFF
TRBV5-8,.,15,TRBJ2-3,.,TGTGCCAGCAGCTTAGAGCAGATCCGCACAGATACGCAGTATTTT,CASSLEQIRTDTQYF
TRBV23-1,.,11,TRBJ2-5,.,TGCGCCAGCAGTCAAGGGGAGACCCAGTACTTC,CASSQGETQYF
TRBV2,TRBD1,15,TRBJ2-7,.,TGTGCCAGCATTCCGGGACAGGGGTATCGATACGAGCAGTACTTC,CASIPGQGYRYEQYF
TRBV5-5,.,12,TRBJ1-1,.,TGTGCCAGTGAAGGGACGACGGCTGAAGCTTTCTTT,CASEGTTAEAFF
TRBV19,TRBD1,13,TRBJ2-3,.,TGTGCCAGTAGTCCCACAGGGGGAGATACGCAGTATTTT,CASSPTGGDTQYF
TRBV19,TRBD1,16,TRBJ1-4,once,TGTGCCAGTAGTATGACGCGGGACAGCTTTAATGAAAAACTGTTTTTT,CASSMTRDSFNEKLFF
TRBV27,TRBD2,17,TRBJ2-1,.,TGTGCCAGCAGTTTAAGTGCACGGACTAGCGGGTTAGATGAGCAGTTCTTC,CASSLSARTSGLDEQFF
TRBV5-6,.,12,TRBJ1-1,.,TGTGCCAGCAGCCTTTTTGACACTGAAGCTTTCTTT,CASSLFDTEAFF
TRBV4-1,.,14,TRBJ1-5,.,TGCGCCAGCAGCCAAGGGACCTCTGTGCAGCCCCAGCATTTT,CASSQGTSVQPQHF
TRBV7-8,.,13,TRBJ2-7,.,TGTGCCAGCAGCCTGGGACGGAACTACGAGCAGTACTTC,CASSLGRNYEQYF
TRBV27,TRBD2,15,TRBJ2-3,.,TGTGCCAGCAGTAACGAGCGGGGCTTCACAGATACGCAGTATTTT,CASSNERGFTDTQYF
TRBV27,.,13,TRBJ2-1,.,TGTGCCAGCAGCCGGGACTTCTACAATGAGCAGTTCTTC,CASSRDFYNEQFF
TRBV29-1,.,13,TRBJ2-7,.,TGCAGCGTTGAATCAGGGGTTGGCTACGAGCAGTACTTC,CSVESGVGYEQYF
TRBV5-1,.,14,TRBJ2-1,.,TGCGCCAGCAAAACAGCAACGAACTACAATGAGCAGTTCTTC,CASKTATNYNEQFF
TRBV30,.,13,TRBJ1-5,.,TGTGCCTGGAGTGTAGGTGGGAATCAGCCCCAGCATTTT,CAWSVGGNQPQHF
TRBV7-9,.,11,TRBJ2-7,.,TGTGCCAGCAGCAAGGGATACGAGCAGTACTTC,CASSKGYEQYF
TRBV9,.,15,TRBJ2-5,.,TGTGCCAGCAGCGTCGTAGGAGGGGCCGGGGAGACCCAGTACTTC,CASSVVGGAGETQYF
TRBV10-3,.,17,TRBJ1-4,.,TGTGCCATCAGTGAACGCGGACTGGAGGCTGCTAATGAAAAACTGTTTTTT,CAISERGLEAANEKLFF
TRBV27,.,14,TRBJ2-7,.,TGTGCCAGCAGACTTACCCCTAGACAGTACGAGCAGTACTTC,CASRLTPRQYEQYF
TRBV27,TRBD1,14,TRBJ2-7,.,TGTGCCAGCAGTCCGCGGACAGGGGAATACGAGCAGTACTTC,CASSPRTGEYEQYF
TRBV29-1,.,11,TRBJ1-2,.,TGCAGCGTTGTTGGGGGGTATGGCTACACCTTC,CSVVGGYGYTF
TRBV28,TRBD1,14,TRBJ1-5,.,TGTGCCAGCAGTTCGGGACAGGAGAATCAGCCCCAGCATTTT,CASSSGQENQPQHF
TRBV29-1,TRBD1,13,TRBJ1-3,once,TGCAGCGTTGGGGGGGACAGGGGTGACACCATATATTTT,CSVGGDRGDTIYF
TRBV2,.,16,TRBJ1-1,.,TGTGCTTCAGCATTTGGGTGGGACGGGATAAACACTGAAGCTTTCTTT,CASAFGWDGINTEAFF
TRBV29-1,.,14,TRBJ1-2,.,TGCAGCGTTGAAGATTTTCCGCAAAACTATGGCTACACCTTC,CSVEDFPQNYGYTF
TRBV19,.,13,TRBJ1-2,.,TGTGCCAGTAGTATTTTGGATCCAGATGGCTACACCTTC,CASSILDPDGYTF
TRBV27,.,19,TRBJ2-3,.,TGTGCCAGCAGTCCCGCCGGGATCCTAGTGAGGAAGAGCACAGATACGCAGTATTTT,CASSPAGILVRKSTDTQYF
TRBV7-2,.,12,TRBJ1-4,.,TGTGCCAGCAGCTCAGGACGAGGAAAACTGTTTTTT,CASSSGRGKLFF
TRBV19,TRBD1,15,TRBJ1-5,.,TGTGCCAGTCGGGACAGGCCTGTTCTCAATCAGCCCCAGCATTTT,CASRDRPVLNQPQHF
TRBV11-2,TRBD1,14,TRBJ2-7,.,TGTGCCAGCAGCCCCCCAGGGGGATCCTACGAGCAGTACTTC,CASSPPGGSYEQYF
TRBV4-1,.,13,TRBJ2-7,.,TGCGCCAGCAGCCAGGGCAGCGCATACGAGCAGTACTTC,CASSQGSAYEQYF
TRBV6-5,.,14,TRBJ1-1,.,TGTGCCAGCAGTACTCTTACCTGGAACACTGAAGCTTTCTTT,CASSTLTWNTEAFF
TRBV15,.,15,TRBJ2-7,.,TGTGCCACCAGCAAAACTGGATTCCGCTCCTACGAGCAGTACTTC,CATSKTGFRSYEQYF
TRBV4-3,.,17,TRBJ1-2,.,TGCGCCAGCAGCCAAGAAGGAGCAGGGCTTATAAACTATGGCTACACCTTC,CASSQEGAGLINYGYTF
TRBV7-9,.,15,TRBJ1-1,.,TGTGCCAGCAGCCCCCCGGGCCCTAGAATGACTGAAGCTTTCTTT,CASSPPGPRMTEAFF
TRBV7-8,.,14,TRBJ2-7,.,TGTGCCAGCAGCTCCGGGAACACGTACTACGAGCAGTACTTC,CASSSGNTYYEQYF
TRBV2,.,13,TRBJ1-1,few,TGTGCCAGCCGACCTGGTTTGGGCACTGAAGCTTTCTTT,CASRPGLGTEAFF
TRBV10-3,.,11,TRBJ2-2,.,TGTGCCACATTTAGAGCCGGGGAGCTGTTTTTT,CATFRAGELFF
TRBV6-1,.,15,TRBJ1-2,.,TGTGCCAGCAGTGAAGCTCGGCTCGATTTCTATGGCTACACCTTC,CASSEARLDFYGYTF
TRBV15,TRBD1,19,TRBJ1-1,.,TGTGCCACCAGCAGAGATCTGACAGGGTCTGCCCCCTGGGACGCTGAAGCTTTCTTT,CATSRDLTGSAPWDAEAFF
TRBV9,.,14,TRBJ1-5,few,TGTGCCAGCAGCTCCGGACAAACCAATCAGCCCCAGCATTTT,CASSSGQTNQPQHF
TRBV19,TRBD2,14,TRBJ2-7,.,TGTGCCAGTAGTACGGGACTAGCGGACTACGAGCAGTACTTC,CASSTGLADYEQYF
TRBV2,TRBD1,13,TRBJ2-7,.,TGTGCCTCCATGGACAGGGTGTCGTACGAGCAGTACTTC,CASMDRVSYEQYF
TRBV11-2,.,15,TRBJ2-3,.,TGTGCCAGCAGCCCGACTAGAACCAGCACAGATACGCAGTATTTT,CASSPTRTSTDTQYF
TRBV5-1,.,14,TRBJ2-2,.,TGCGCCAGCAGCGGCGGAGAGGAGGGCGGGGAGCTGTTTTTT,CASSGGEEGGELFF
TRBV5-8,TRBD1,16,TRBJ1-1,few,TGTGCCAGCAGCTCCGACAGGGGACGGTTAAACACTGAAGCTTTCTTT,CASSSDRGRLNTEAFF
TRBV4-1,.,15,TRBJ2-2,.,TGCGCCAGCAGCCGAGTACACAAAAACACCGGGGAGCTGTTTTTT,CASSRVHKNTGELFF
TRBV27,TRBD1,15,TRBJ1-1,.,TGTGCCAGCAGTACCGGGACAGGGGGCTACACTGAAGCTTTCTTT,CASSTGTGGYTEAFF
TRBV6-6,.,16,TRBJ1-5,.,TGTGCCATCCGGGGGGGTAGTTTGGCTGGAGGCCAGCCCCAGCATTTT,CAIRGGSLAGGQPQHF
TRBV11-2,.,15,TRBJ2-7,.,TGTGCCAGCAGCCCCTCCGGAGGAGGCTCCTACGAGCAGTACTTC,CASSPSGGGSYEQYF
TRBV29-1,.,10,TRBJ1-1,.,TGCAGCGCCATACAGGCTGAAGCTTTCTTT,CSAIQAEAFF
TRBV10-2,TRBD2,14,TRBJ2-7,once,TGCGCCAGCAGTTTTCAGCGGGAAGAATACGAGCAGTACTTC,CASSFQREEYEQYF
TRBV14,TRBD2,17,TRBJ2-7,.,TGTGCCAGCAGCCAAAGGGACCAACTAGCGGGCGCCTACGAGCAGTACTTC,CASSQRDQLAGAYEQYF
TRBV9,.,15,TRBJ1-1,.,TGTGCCAGCACCCGGTCAGGGAACCCGAACACTGAAGCTTTCTTT,CASTRSGNPNTEAFF
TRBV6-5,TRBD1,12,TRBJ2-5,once,TGTGCCACTGGGACAGACCAAGAGACCCAGTACTTC,CATGTDQETQYF
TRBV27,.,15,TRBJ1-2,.,TGTGCCAGCAGTTTAACACCCATTAGTTTACCTGGCTACACCTTC,CASSLTPISLPGYTF
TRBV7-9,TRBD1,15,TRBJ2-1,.,TGTGCCAGCAGCTTAGTCGGGACAGGGTTCAATGAGCAGTTCTTC,CASSLVGTGFNEQFF
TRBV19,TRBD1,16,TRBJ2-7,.,TGTGCCAGTAGTATCGGAGGACAGGGGGCGGCCTACGAGCAGTACTTC,CASSIGGQGAAYEQYF